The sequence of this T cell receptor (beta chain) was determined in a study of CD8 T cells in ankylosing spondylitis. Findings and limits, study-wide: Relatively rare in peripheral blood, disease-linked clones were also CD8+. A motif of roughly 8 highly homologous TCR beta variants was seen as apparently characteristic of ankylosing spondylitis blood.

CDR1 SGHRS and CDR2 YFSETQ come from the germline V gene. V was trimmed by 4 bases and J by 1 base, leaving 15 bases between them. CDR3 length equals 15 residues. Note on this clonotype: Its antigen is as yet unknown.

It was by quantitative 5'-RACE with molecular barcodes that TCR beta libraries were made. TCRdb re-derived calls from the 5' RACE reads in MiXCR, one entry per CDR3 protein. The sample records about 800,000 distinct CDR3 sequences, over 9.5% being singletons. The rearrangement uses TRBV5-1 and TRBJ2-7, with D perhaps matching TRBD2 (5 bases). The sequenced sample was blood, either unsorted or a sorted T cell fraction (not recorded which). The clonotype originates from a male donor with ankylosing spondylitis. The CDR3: CASSPWERASYEQYF. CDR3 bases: TGCGCCAGCAGCCCCTGGGAGCGTGCGTCCTACGAGCAGTACTTC. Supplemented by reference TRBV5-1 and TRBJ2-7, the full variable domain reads KAGVTQTPRYLIKTRGQQVTLSCSPISGHRSVSWYQQTPGQGLQFLFEYFSETQRNKGNFPGRFSGRQFSNSRSEMNVSTLELGDSALYLCASSPWERASYEQYFGPGTRLTVT.